This T cell receptor beta chain was identified in a study of monozygotic twins with inflammatory bowel disease. Researchers collected approximately 2.7 ml of blood per donor. TCRdb reprocessed the 5' RACE reads; each CDR3 protein has one entry and no DNA is given. This sample's clone table lists over 150,000 distinct CDR3 sequences. This CDR3 region has 15 residues. Sequences were obtained from blood. The receptor's source is a human donor with ulcerative colitis or Crohn's disease, or a healthy co-twin of an affected twin (not recorded which). The chain has TRBV12-3 or TRBV12-4 and TRBJ2-1; the D call from TCRdb, TRBD1, cannot be confirmed without DNA. The CDR3 is CASRLTGGGYNEQFF.